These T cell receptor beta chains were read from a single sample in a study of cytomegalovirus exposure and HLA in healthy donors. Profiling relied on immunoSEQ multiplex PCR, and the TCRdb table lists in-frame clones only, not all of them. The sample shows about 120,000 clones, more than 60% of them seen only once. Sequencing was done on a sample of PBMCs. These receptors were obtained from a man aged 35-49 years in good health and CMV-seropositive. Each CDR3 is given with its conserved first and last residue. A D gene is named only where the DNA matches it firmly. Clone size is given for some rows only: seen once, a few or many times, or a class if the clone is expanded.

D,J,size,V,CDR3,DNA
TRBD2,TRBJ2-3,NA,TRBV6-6,CASRRGGNTDTQYF,TGTGCCAGCAGACGCGGGGGAAACACAGATACGCAGTATTTT
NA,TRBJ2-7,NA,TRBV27,CASSFMDGKKYF,TGTGCCAGCAGTTTCATGGACGGGAAAAAGTACTTC
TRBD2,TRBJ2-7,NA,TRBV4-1,CASSQDQGLAGPEQYF,TGCGCCAGCAGCCAAGATCAGGGACTAGCGGGACCCGAGCAGTACTTC
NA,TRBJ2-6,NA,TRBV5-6,CASSLDTFSGANVLTF,TGTGCCAGCAGCTTAGACACCTTCTCTGGGGCCAACGTCCTGACTTTC
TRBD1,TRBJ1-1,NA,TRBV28,CASSSQGARAEAFF,TGTGCCAGCAGCTCACAGGGGGCGAGGGCTGAAGCTTTCTTT
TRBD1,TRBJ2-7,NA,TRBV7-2,CASSHRGAYEQYF,TGTGCCAGCAGCCACAGGGGAGCCTACGAGCAGTACTTC
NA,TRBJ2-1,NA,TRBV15,CATSRAGGNEQFF,TGTGCCACCAGCAGGGCCGGGGGTAATGAGCAGTTCTTC
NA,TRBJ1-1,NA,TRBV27,CASSFERVTAMNTEAFF,TGTGCCAGCAGTTTTGAGAGGGTTACAGCTATGAACACTGAAGCTTTCTTT
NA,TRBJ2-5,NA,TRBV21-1,CASSRLAGRETQYF,TGTGCCAGCAGCAGACTAGCGGGGCGGGAGACCCAGTACTTC
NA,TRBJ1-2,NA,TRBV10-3,CAISGPGHSPYGYTF,TGTGCCATCAGTGGCCCGGGACATTCCCCCTATGGCTACACCTTC
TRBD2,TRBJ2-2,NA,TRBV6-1,CASSEGLLAGSTGELFF,TGTGCCAGCAGTGAAGGACTACTAGCGGGGAGCACCGGGGAGCTGTTTTTT
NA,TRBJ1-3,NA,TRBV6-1,CASSESGGYINTIYF,TGTGCCAGCAGTGAATCCGGGGGATACATAAACACCATATATTTT
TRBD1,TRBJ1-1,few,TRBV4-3,CASSQDGTGTGTEAFF,TGCGCCAGCAGCCAAGATGGTACAGGGACAGGCACTGAAGCTTTCTTT
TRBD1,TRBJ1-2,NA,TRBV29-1,CSPGTGVGYTF,TGCAGCCCGGGGACAGGGGTTGGCTACACCTTC
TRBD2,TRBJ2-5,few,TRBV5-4,CASRQTSGTHQETQYF,TGTGCCAGCAGGCAGACTAGCGGGACCCACCAAGAGACCCAGTACTTC
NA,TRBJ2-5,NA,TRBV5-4,CASSRNAEVETQYF,TGTGCCAGCAGCCGGAACGCTGAGGTAGAGACCCAGTACTTC
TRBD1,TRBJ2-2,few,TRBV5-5,CASSLAGQITGELFF,TGTGCCAGCAGCTTGGCGGGACAGATTACCGGGGAGCTGTTTTTT
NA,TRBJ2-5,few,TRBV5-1,CASSLGSGETQYF,TGCGCCAGCAGCTTGGGTTCGGGGGAGACCCAGTACTTC
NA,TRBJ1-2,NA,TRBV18,CASSPPTESYGYTF,TGTGCCAGCTCACCCCCAACAGAGTCCTATGGCTACACCTTC
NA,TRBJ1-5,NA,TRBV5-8,CASRHGAGGQPQHF,TGTGCCAGCAGACATGGGGCCGGCGGTCAGCCCCAGCATTTT
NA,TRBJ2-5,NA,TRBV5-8,CASSFGRETQYF,TGTGCCAGCAGCTTCGGGAGAGAGACCCAGTACTTC